Detailed here is one TCR beta chain. These data originate in a study of blood T cell repertoires in COVID-19. Sequencing was performed with immunoSEQ multiplex PCR; in TCRdb, only in-frame clones are kept and a portion is missing. The sample records fewer than 200,000 clones, about 88% being singletons. Germline V gene data show CDR1 as LNHDA and CDR2 as SQIVND (reference sequence). The CDR3 runs to 14 residues. Trimming shortened V by 1 base and J by 5 bases, and 8 bases separated the two germline ends. Cohort assignment relied on participant-reported clinical history. The rearrangement joins TRBV19 to TRBJ2-2, with a tentative D call TRBD2 (5 bases). What was sequenced was PBMCs or T cells enriched from blood (not recorded which). The TCR sequence derives from a woman aged 18-29 years who had recovered from COVID-19. The CDR3 loop reads CASSIVGGTGELFF. In nucleotides, the CDR3 is TGTGCCAGTAGTATAGTCGGCGGGACCGGGGAGCTGTTTTTT.